The 10 T cell receptor beta chains in this list originate from one sample, sequenced in a study of blood T cell repertoires in COVID-19. Libraries were prepared by immunoSEQ multiplex PCR; TCRdb keeps only in-frame clonotypes and omits some of them. Of about 290,000 clones in the sample, about nine tenths were seen once. What was sequenced was peripheral blood. The receptors were gathered from a woman aged 25 to 39 with active or convalescent COVID-19.

Only one count was recorded for this clone. V gene TRBV13 combines with J gene TRBJ1-1; weak D call: TRBD1 (5 bases). Trimming took off 5 bases at V and 3 bases at J, with 16 bases between the two ends. Germline CDR1 reads PRHDT; CDR2 reads FYEKMQ (reference sequence). There are 15 residues in the CDR3. CDR3 in amino acids: CASSPRRQGDTEAFF. Written as DNA, the CDR3 is TGTGCCAGCAGCCCTAGGCGGCAAGGGGACACTGAAGCTTTCTTT.

The chain recombines TRBV18 with TRBJ1-3; 10 bases map to TRBD1. V gave up 6 bases and J gave up 1 base; unmatched junction bases: 6. The length of the CDR3 is 16 residues. CDR1 is KGHSH, CDR2 LQKENI, per germline. CDR3 sequence (DNA): TGTGCCAGCTCGGCGGGACAGGGGCGGTCTGGAAACACCATATATTTT. It codes for CASSAGQGRSGNTIYF.

The gene calls are TRBV4-1 and TRBJ2-1, with 8 bases aligning to TRBD1. The V segment lost 4 bases and the J segment 0 bases; nucleotides outside the gene matches: 5. There are 16 residues in the CDR3. Germline CDR1 reads MGHRA; CDR2 reads YSYEKL. CDR3 in DNA: TGCGCCAGCAGCCGAGGGACAGGAAGCTCCTACAATGAGCAGTTCTTC. Its protein is CASSRGTGSSYNEQFF.

This chain connects TRBV5-8 to TRBJ2-5; the match to TRBD2 covers 8 bases. The length of the CDR3 is 16 residues. Losses at the gene ends were 0 bases for V and 5 bases for J; bases not matched to a gene: 9. Germline V CDR1 and CDR2: SGHTS, YDEGEE. The DNA of the CDR3 is TGTGCCAGCAGCTTGGGTCGGGGGGGCCGTAAGGAGACCCAGTACTTC. This gives the protein CASSLGRGGRKETQYF.

This clone was observed a few times. This rearrangement joins TRBV5-1 to TRBJ1-3; D ambiguous. V dropped 0 bases and J dropped 1 base, with 11 bases sitting between them. Germline CDR1 SGHRS, CDR2 YFSETQ. The CDR3 is 16 amino acids. CDR3 protein: CASSLAGRTSGNTIYF. DNA for the CDR3: TGCGCCAGCAGCTTGGCCGGGAGGACGTCTGGAAACACCATATATTTT.

The chain has TRBV7-2 and TRBJ2-3; D possibly corresponds to TRBD2 (5 bases). The CDR3 sequence is 17 residues long. V was shortened by 3 bases and J by 4 bases, with 20 bases between the two germline ends. Germline lookup yields CDR1 SGHTA and CDR2 FQGNSA. The CDR3 reads CASSFARRGVGADTQYF. In nucleotides, the CDR3 is TGTGCCAGCAGCTTTGCGCGACGGGGTGTTGGCGCAGATACGCAGTATTTT.

This clone has more than one count but fewer than ten. The chain uses TRBV5-1 and TRBJ1-1; D is perhaps TRBD1 (5 bases). This CDR3 is 14 amino acids long. With 4 bases removed from V and 5 bases from J, the gap between germline ends came to 15 bases. The V gene's germline CDR1 is SGHRS and CDR2 YFSETQ. The CDR3 DNA sequence: TGCGCCAGCAGCCCAACAGGAGTTGCTACTGAAGCTTTCTTT. Protein sequence: CASSPTGVATEAFF.

The V call is TRBV18, the J call TRBJ1-1, with 10 bases identical to TRBD1. The CDR3 is 17 amino acids. V lost 6 bases to trimming and J lost 4 bases; unmatched junction nucleotides: 14. Germline CDR1 reads KGHSH; CDR2 reads LQKENI. In DNA, the CDR3 is TGTGCCAGCTCGGCCGGGACAGGGGCGCGGGCCCGCACTGAAGCTTTCTTT. Translated: CASSAGTGARARTEAFF.

The chain is built from TRBV27 and TRBJ2-7; 9 bases align to TRBD1. The CDR3 totals 16 residues. The trim removed 3 bases at V and 5 bases at J, leaving 11 bases unmatched. CDR1 is MNHEY and CDR2 is SMNVEV in the germline V gene (reference sequence). The DNA for the CDR3 is TGTGCCAGCAGTTTGATATCGGGACAGGGACCCCACGAGCAGTACTTC. Amino acid sequence: CASSLISGQGPHEQYF.

The chain couples TRBV18 to TRBJ1-5; D perhaps matches TRBD1 (5 bases). Germline CDR1 and CDR2: KGHSH and LQKENI. The ends were cut back, 1 base at V and 5 bases at J, with 12 bases in the middle. This CDR3 has 15 amino acids. This chain's CDR3 is CASSPLGQGYQPQHF. CDR3 sequence (DNA): TGTGCCAGCTCACCACTGGGGCAGGGTTATCAGCCCCAGCATTTT.